The 21 T cell receptor beta chains in this list originate from one sample, sequenced in a study of OX40 agonist ivuxolimab in advanced cancers. The table came from immunoSEQ multiplex PCR; TCRdb's copy has only in-frame clones and leaves some out. The sample contains about 65,000 clones, about nine tenths of which appear only once. The sample in question was CD4+ or CD8+ T cells sorted from blood, obtained in a trial of the OX40 agonist ivuxolimab. These receptors were collected from an adult with an advanced solid tumor such as melanoma, head and neck, liver or kidney cancer.

J is TRBJ1-1 and V is TRBV2; D remains unclear. CDR1 is SNHLY, CDR2 FYNNEI, per germline. The CDR3 length is 13 residues. V was trimmed by 7 bases and J by 1 base, leaving 10 bases between them. CDR3 protein: CASTYRENTEAFF. CDR3 in DNA: TGTGCCAGCACCTACCGAGAGAACACTGAAGCTTTCTTT.

The chain's CDR3 is CASSLNRLNSPLHF. CDR3 in DNA: TGTGCCAGCAGCTTGAATCGCCTTAATTCACCCCTCCACTTT. The chain carries TRBV5-4 and TRBJ1-6, with D unclear. Germline lookup yields CDR1 SGHNT and CDR2 YYREEE (reference sequence). V lost 1 base and J 6 bases, leaving 8 bases between the germline ends. The CDR3 runs 14 residues.

The chain employs TRBV2 and TRBJ2-2, with D perhaps TRBD1 (6 bases). CDR3 length equals 14 residues. V was cut by 6 bases and J by 1 base, with 9 bases left in between. Germline V CDR1 and CDR2: SNHLY, FYNNEI. This CDR3 is CASRADRNTGELFF. The CDR3 DNA reads as TGTGCCAGCAGGGCGGACAGGAACACCGGGGAGCTGTTTTTT. Full variable domain (missing parts from reference TRBV2 and TRBJ2-2): EPEVTQTPSHQVTQMGQEVILRCVPISNHLYFYWYRQILGQKVEFLVSFYNNEISEKSEIFDDQFSVERPDGSNFTLKIRSTKLEDSAMYFCASRADRNTGELFFGEGSRLTVL.

This chain uses TRBV7-9 with TRBJ2-2, with TRBD2 matching over 12 bases. Germline values: CDR1 SEHNR, CDR2 FQNEAQ (reference sequence). The CDR3 is made up of 18 amino acids. Unmatched junction bases numbered 13, after V lost 7 bases and J lost 4 bases. CDR3 sequence (DNA): TGTGCCAGCAACTCCGAGGGCCTAGCGGGGGGGCGCACCGGGGAGCTGTTTTTT. Amino acid sequence: CASNSEGLAGGRTGELFF. The variable domain in full, completed from reference TRBV7-9 and TRBJ2-2, reads DTGVSQNPRHKITKRGQNVTFRCDPISEHNRLYWYRQTLGQGPEFLTYFQNEAQLEKSRLLSDRFSAERPKGSFSTLEIQRTEQGDSAMYLCASNSEGLAGGRTGELFFGEGSRLTVL.

The chain uses TRBV5-4 and TRBJ2-2, with 12 bases matching TRBD1. This CDR3 is built from 17 residues. The ends lost 4 bases at V and 5 bases at J; junction bases unmatched: 9. Germline CDR1 reads SGHNT; CDR2 reads YYREEE (reference sequence). CDR3 DNA sequence: TGTGCCAGCAGCCCCCGGGGACAGGGGGCTGGGACCGGGGAGCTGTTTTTT. It is translated as CASSPRGQGAGTGELFF.

The chain links TRBV2 to TRBJ2-1, with 7 bases aligning to TRBD1. From germline, CDR1 is SNHLY and CDR2 FYNNEI. CDR3 length equals 13 residues. With 6 bases clipped from V and 4 bases from J, the junction kept 3 bases outside the gene matches. CDR3 in amino acids: CASRLTGYNEQFF. CDR3 nucleotides: TGTGCCAGCAGGTTGACAGGGTACAATGAGCAGTTCTTC.

This chain links TRBV7-2 with TRBJ1-5; the D gene is possibly TRBD1 (5 bases). V shed 4 bases and J shed 5 bases, with 9 bases lying between them. CDR1 SGHTA and CDR2 FQGNSA come from the germline V gene. This CDR3 region has 13 residues. CDR3 DNA: TGTGCCAGCAGCTCGTCCAGGGATCAGCCCCAGCATTTT. It specifies CASSSSRDQPQHF.

The chain is built from TRBV4-1 and TRBJ2-1; 8 bases match TRBD2. CDR1 is MGHRA and CDR2 is YSYEKL in the germline V gene. The CDR3 runs to 15 residues. With V trimmed by 3 bases and J by 3 bases, 4 bases remained unmatched. Written as DNA, the CDR3 is TGCGCCAGCAGCCATTCGGGGGGGGGCTACAATGAGCAGTTCTTC. Amino acids: CASSHSGGGYNEQFF.

The rearrangement uses TRBV4-1 and TRBJ2-1, with 13 bases that match TRBD2. CDR3 length: 20 residues. Germline CDR1 MGHRA, CDR2 YSYEKL. The V segment lost 0 bases and the J segment 2 bases; nucleotides outside the gene matches: 10. The CDR3 loop reads CASSQDLGLAGRNTYNEQFF. CDR3 DNA sequence: TGCGCCAGCAGCCAAGATTTGGGACTAGCGGGGCGAAACACCTACAATGAGCAGTTCTTC.

The chain couples TRBV4-1 to TRBJ1-4; tentatively, D is TRBD1 (6 bases). Germline V gives CDR1 MGHRA, CDR2 YSYEKL. Trimming took off 1 base at V and 1 base at J, with 25 bases between the two ends. The CDR3 extends over 21 amino acids. As DNA, the CDR3 is TGCGCCAGCAGCCAAGGACGTGCGGGGGGGCAGGGGTGGTTAACTAATGAAAAACTGTTTTTT. This translates into CASSQGRAGGQGWLTNEKLFF.

This chain joins TRBV13 and TRBJ2-3; 9 bases align to TRBD1. The CDR3 loop spans 15 amino acids. J was trimmed by 2 bases and V by 5 bases; bases with no gene match: 5. Per the germline V gene, CDR1 is PRHDT and CDR2 is FYEKMQ (reference sequence). CDR3 sequence reads: CASSQQGAFTDTQYF. CDR3 bases: TGTGCCAGCAGCCAACAGGGGGCATTCACAGATACGCAGTATTTT.

The rearrangement links TRBV6-5 to TRBJ1-2, with 8 bases identical to TRBD1. Unmatched junction bases numbered 13, after V lost 3 bases and J lost 7 bases. CDR3 length: 16 amino acids. Germline CDR1 and CDR2: MNHEY and SVGAGI. As DNA, the CDR3 is TGTGCCAGCAGTTATGGACCGGGACAGGCATTCTCTGGCTACACCTTC. It is translated as CASSYGPGQAFSGYTF.

The chain links TRBV10-3 to TRBJ1-1; D may be TRBD1 (5 bases). V lost 0 bases, J lost 7 bases, and 12 bases lay in between. CDR1 and CDR2 (germline): ENHRY, SYGVKD. The CDR3 contains 14 residues. The CDR3 DNA reads TGTGCCATCAGTGAGTCGGCGGGGGAGGGTGAAGCTTTCTTT. It specifies CAISESAGEGEAFF.

A single count supports this clone. CDR3 DNA: TGTGCCAGCAGCCAAGAAGACAGGGGCGAGCAGTACTTC. Encoded protein: CASSQEDRGEQYF. The rearrangement uses TRBV4-2 and TRBJ2-5, with 8 bases fitting TRBD1. The J call may be wrong; the DNA end is better matched by TRBJ2-7. CDR1 LGHNA and CDR2 YNFKEQ come from the germline V gene. This CDR3 is built from 13 residues.

V and J are TRBV6-5 and TRBJ1-5; D is ambiguous. The CDR3 totals 14 residues. Trimming cost V 7 bases and J 2 bases, with 12 bases left between them. Germline values: CDR1 MNHEY, CDR2 SVGAGI. CDR3 in DNA: TGTGCCAGCAAAGGGAGTGGACGCAATCAGCCCCAGCATTTT. Protein: CASKGSGRNQPQHF.

The chain is built from TRBV29-1 and TRBJ2-7, with D perhaps TRBD2 (6 bases). This CDR3 is built from 15 residues. CDR1 is SQVTM, CDR2 ANQGSEA, per germline. V was pared by 5 bases and J by 3 bases, with 20 bases between. In nucleotides, the CDR3 is TGCAGCGTTCGAACCCAGACGGGCGGGATCTACGAGCAGTACTTC. Encoded protein: CSVRTQTGGIYEQYF.

The rearrangement uses TRBV7-9 and TRBJ2-1, with 10 bases lining up with TRBD2. This CDR3 comprises 18 residues. V dropped 5 bases and J dropped 0; count of bases not matched to a gene: 10. Germline assignment: CDR1 SEHNR and CDR2 FQNEAQ (reference sequence). The CDR3 sequence is CASSTTSGRLSSYNEQFF. The CDR3, as DNA: TGTGCCAGCAGCACGACTAGCGGGCGACTAAGCTCCTACAATGAGCAGTTCTTC.

In the case of this clone: An end of the junction does not agree with germline; a read error may underlie this. This chain connects TRBV29-1 to TRBJ1-1, with D unresolved. Germline-derived CDR1 and CDR2 are SQVTM and ANQGSEA. The CDR3 extends over 15 amino acids. This chain's CDR3 is CSVKRETAGNAEAFF. The DNA of the CDR3 is TGCAGCGTAAAGAGAGAAACAGCTGGGAACGCTGAAGCTTTCTTT. Combining the CDR3 with reference TRBV29-1 and TRBJ1-1 gives the whole variable domain SAVISQKPSRDICQRGTSLTIQCQVDSQVTMMFWYRQQPGQSLTLIATANQGSEATYESGFVIDKFPISRPNLTFSTLTVSNMSPEDSSIYLCSVKRETAGNAEAFFGQGTRLTVV.

The chain combines TRBV19 with TRBJ1-1, with 7 positions matching TRBD1. Trimming cost V 2 bases and J 4 bases; bases outside gene matches: 7. Germline assignment: CDR1 LNHDA and CDR2 SQIVND (reference sequence). The CDR3 sequence is 15 residues long. Here the CDR3 reads CASSIIPGGGTEAFF. For the CDR3, the DNA is TGTGCCAGTAGTATAATCCCAGGGGGGGGCACTGAAGCTTTCTTT.

The CDR3 sequence is CASSEWEGNQPQHF. The CDR3 nucleotides read TGCGCCAGCAGTGAGTGGGAGGGCAATCAGCCCCAGCATTTT. The V call is TRBV10-1, the J call TRBJ1-5; D not resolved. Trimming took 1 base from V and 2 from J, leaving 6 bases between them. This CDR3 is built from 14 residues. Germline V gives CDR1 WNHNN, CDR2 SYGVQD (reference sequence).

This clone has only a few counts. The V call is TRBV29-1, the J call TRBJ1-1; D not resolved. Per germline, CDR1 SQVTM and CDR2 ANQGSEA. The V end lost 4 bases, the J end lost 5 bases, and 8 bases lay between the germline ends. The CDR3 extends over 11 amino acids. In DNA, the CDR3 is TGCAGCGTTGTAGAGAGGACTGAAGCTTTCTTT. Protein product: CSVVERTEAFF. The entire variable domain, with the rest obtained from reference TRBV29-1 and TRBJ1-1, is as follows: SAVISQKPSRDICQRGTSLTIQCQVDSQVTMMFWYRQQPGQSLTLIATANQGSEATYESGFVIDKFPISRPNLTFSTLTVSNMSPEDSSIYLCSVVERTEAFFGQGTRLTVV.